One and the same sample provided the 32 T cell receptor beta chains below, sequenced in a study of neurological immune-mediated disorders. TCRdb reanalysed the 5' RACE reads using MiXCR and keeps one entry per CDR3 protein. Here the sample spans some 48,000 distinct CDR3 sequences, 9% to 12% being singletons. The sample taken for sequencing was PBMCs. The receptors were sampled from a woman aged 40 to 50 with HTLV-1-associated myelopathy (HAM/TSP).

Many counts were recorded for this clonotype. The V call is TRBV29-1, the J call TRBJ1-1; D possibly corresponds to TRBD1 (5 bases). The V end lost 5 bases, the J end lost 0 bases, and 10 bases lay between the germline ends. This CDR3 comprises 13 residues. The V gene's germline CDR1 is SQVTM and CDR2 ANQGSEA. DNA for the CDR3: TGCAGCGTTCAGGGCCAACTGAACACTGAAGCTTTCTTT. This translates into CSVQGQLNTEAFF.

This clonotype was counted at least ten times. J is TRBJ1-2 and V is TRBV7-2; 7 nucleotides line up with TRBD1. The V gene end was trimmed by 5 bases and the J gene end by 4 bases; junction bases not matched to a gene: 1. This CDR3 spans 12 amino acids. CDR1 is SGHTA, CDR2 FQGNSA, per germline. CDR3 sequence: CASSRDSYGYTF. The CDR3 DNA is TGTGCCAGCAGCCGGGACAGCTATGGCTACACCTTC.

This clonotype was detected many times. The CDR3 DNA is TGCAGCGTTGGCAGGTCGAACACTGAAGCTTTCTTT. This codes for CSVGRSNTEAFF. The V and J genes are TRBV29-1 and TRBJ1-1, with D unresolved. The germline V and J ends were trimmed by 4 bases and 1 base, with 7 bases remaining between them. The CDR3 covers 12 residues. Germline V CDR1 and CDR2: SQVTM, ANQGSEA.

This clonotype was seen many times. The chain has TRBV10-3 and TRBJ2-1; D may be TRBD1 (6 bases). Per germline, CDR1 ENHRY and CDR2 SYGVKD. Trimming stripped 6 bases from V and 8 bases from J, with 20 bases between. The CDR3 covers 15 residues. CDR3 loop: CAIRRGSVSADEQFF. CDR3 DNA sequence: TGTGCCATCAGGAGGGGGAGCGTCTCTGCGGATGAGCAGTTCTTC.

This rearrangement joins TRBV5-1 to TRBJ2-1; TRBD1 agrees at 9 bases. CDR3 size: 16 residues. The V and J ends lost 3 bases and 0 bases, in that order; junction bases with no gene match: 4. Germline CDR1 reads SGHRS; CDR2 reads YFSETQ. The CDR3 spells CASSWTGEISYNEQFF. CDR3 coding DNA: TGCGCCAGCAGCTGGACAGGGGAAATCTCCTACAATGAGCAGTTCTTC.

This clonotype has at least ten counts. V is TRBV12-3 or TRBV12-4 and J is TRBJ1-1; TRBD1 matches 7 bases. The CDR3 covers 14 residues. V shed 5 bases, J shed 1 base, and the junction held 4 bases outside the gene matches. CDR3 residues: CASSNRDRNTEAFF. The DNA of the CDR3 is TGTGCCAGCAGTAACCGGGACAGGAACACTGAAGCTTTCTTT.

V and J are TRBV5-1 and TRBJ2-2; D is undetermined. There are 14 residues in the CDR3. Between the trimmed V and J ends, which lost 0 bases and 2 bases, there was a span of 5 bases. Germline CDR1 reads SGHRS; CDR2 reads YFSETQ. DNA for the CDR3: TGCGCCAGCAGCTTGGTCTCAAACACCGGGGAGCTGTTTTTT. Its protein is CASSLVSNTGELFF.

This clonotype showed up many times. The rearrangement links TRBV5-6 to TRBJ1-2; D perhaps matches TRBD1 (6 bases). Germline V lookup: CDR1 SGHDT, CDR2 YYEEEE. Trimming pared 0 bases from V and 2 bases from J, leaving 17 bases between. CDR3 length: 17 residues. The CDR3: CASSLVRGGRGNYGYTF. The CDR3 bases are TGTGCCAGCAGCTTGGTTCGTGGTGGCAGGGGAAACTATGGCTACACCTTC.

About this clonotype itself: Since a much larger clone is just one base distant, this may be a read error. V usage is TRBV7-9 and J usage is TRBJ2-1; unclear D gene. The V gene lost 3 bases and the J gene lost 5 bases, with 8 bases spanning the gap. This CDR3 region has 13 residues. CDR1 is SEHNR and CDR2 is FQNEAQ in the germline V gene (reference sequence). The CDR3 DNA reads as TGTGCCAGCAGCTTTCTGGATGACAATGAGCAGTTCTTC. It codes for CASSFLDDNEQFF.

This clonotype was counted ten times or more. The V call is TRBV5-1, the J call TRBJ1-2, with D possibly matching TRBD1 (6 bases). There are 15 residues in the CDR3. Deletions cut 2 bases from V and 2 bases from J, with 13 bases between. Germline CDR1 and CDR2: SGHRS and YFSETQ. DNA of the CDR3: TGCGCCAGCAGCTTTCGGGGGCAGGGAAACTATGGCTACACCTTC. The encoded protein is CASSFRGQGNYGYTF.

A word on this clonotype: One end of the junction is discordant with germline, which a read error may explain. This chain uses TRBV12-3 or TRBV12-4 with TRBJ1-1, with TRBD1 identical over 7 bases. The CDR3 is 14 amino acids. CDR3 bases: TGTGCCAGCAGCCGACAGGGATTAAACACTGAAGCTATCTTC. Its translation is CASSRQGLNTEAIF.

This clonotype was seen many times. This chain joins TRBV6-2 or TRBV6-3 and TRBJ2-4; possible D gene TRBD2, 5 bases. The CDR3 extends over 16 amino acids. Trimming stripped 7 bases from V and 1 base from J, with 17 bases between. CDR1 MNHEY and CDR2 SVGEGT come from the germline V gene. The CDR3 region has the DNA TGTGCCAGCACTCCCCGCCCGGGGTCGGCCAAAAACATTCAGTACTTC. It is translated as CASTPRPGSAKNIQYF.

As concerns this clonotype: The limits of the CDR3 on the DNA are not certain, so only TCRdb's listed CDR3 is given. V is TRBV5-1 and J is TRBJ1-1; the table's D call TRBD1 went unverified against the DNA. In germline, CDR1 is SGHRS, CDR2 YFSETQ. The CDR3 is 17 residues long, counting both termini. The CDR3 loop reads CASSFYICSAGDTEAFF.

This clonotype was seen a few times. V gene TRBV18 combines with J gene TRBJ1-4; D unclear. Trimming took 2 bases from V and 5 from J, leaving 9 bases between them. CDR1 and CDR2 from the germline V gene are KGHSH and LQKENI. This CDR3 comprises 14 residues. The CDR3 region is CASSPAGRNEKLFF. The CDR3 nucleotides read TGTGCCAGCTCACCAGCCGGGAGGAATGAAAAACTGTTTTTT.

Many counts were recorded for this clonotype. The chain links TRBV5-1 to TRBJ2-1; 9 bases map to TRBD2. J was trimmed by 7 bases and V by 1 base; bases with no gene match: 6. The germline CDR1 and CDR2 sequences are SGHRS and YFSETQ. This CDR3 spans 15 amino acids. The CDR3 bases are TGCGCCAGCAGCTTGAGCGTGGGACTAGCTAATGAGCAGTTCTTC. This encodes CASSLSVGLANEQFF.

In this sample, this clonotype turned up many times. The chain couples TRBV29-1 to TRBJ2-1; the D gene is possibly TRBD2 (6 bases). The germline gives CDR1 SQVTM, CDR2 ANQGSEA. The V gene lost 4 bases and the J gene lost 4 bases, with 14 bases spanning the gap. This CDR3 region has 14 residues. The CDR3 nucleotides read TGCAGCGTTGCCGGACCTAGCGATTACAATGAGCAGTTCTTC. Translation: CSVAGPSDYNEQFF.

This clonotype was found many times. The CDR3 protein is CASSGAGGYTGELFF. CDR3 nucleotide sequence: TGTGCCAGCAGTGGGGCGGGGGGATACACCGGGGAGCTGTTTTTT. The rearrangement links TRBV2 to TRBJ2-2, with 8 positions matching TRBD2. This CDR3 is built from 15 residues. CDR1 and CDR2 from the germline V gene are SNHLY and FYNNEI. Germline trimming cut 4 bases from V and 3 bases from J; bases unmatched to any gene: 4.

This clonotype was detected ten times or more. This chain links TRBV7-9 with TRBJ2-2, with 7 bases aligning to TRBD1. Unmatched junction bases numbered 6, after V lost 6 bases and J lost 5 bases. In germline, CDR1 is SEHNR, CDR2 FQNEAQ (reference sequence). The CDR3 loop spans 14 amino acids. The CDR3 region has the DNA TGTGCCAGCAGGAGAGACAGGGAGACCGGGGAGCTGTTTTTT. Its protein product is CASRRDRETGELFF.

This clonotype was detected ten times or more. The genes are TRBV5-1 and TRBJ1-1, with 9 bases lining up with TRBD1. CDR1 SGHRS and CDR2 YFSETQ come from the germline V gene. The CDR3 length is 16 residues. V was pared by 3 bases and J by 5 bases, with 11 bases of the junction left unmatched. The CDR3 nucleotides are TGCGCCAGCAGCTCATCCGGGACAGGGCCGGGAACTGAAGCTTTCTTT. The encoded protein is CASSSSGTGPGTEAFF.

This clonotype was observed at least ten times. V is TRBV5-1 and J is TRBJ1-6, with a weak D call TRBD1 (6 bases). The germline gives CDR1 SGHRS, CDR2 YFSETQ. This CDR3 region has 16 residues. V lost 4 bases and J 6 bases, leaving 17 bases between the germline ends. CDR3 protein: CASSPLTTGSNSPLHF. CDR3 DNA sequence: TGCGCCAGCAGCCCCCTTACTACAGGGAGTAATTCACCCCTCCACTTT.

This clonotype was found many times. The V gene is TRBV5-1, the J gene TRBJ2-3; D assignment may be TRBD1 or TRBD2 (5 bases each). Trimming took 4 bases from V and 0 from J, leaving 12 bases between them. The length of the CDR3 is 15 residues. Per the germline V gene, CDR1 is SGHRS and CDR2 is YFSETQ. CDR3 amino acids: CASSRRDRSTDTQYF. CDR3 nucleotides: TGCGCCAGCAGCCGTCGGGACCGAAGCACAGATACGCAGTATTTT.

The chain recombines TRBV21-1 with TRBJ2-1; TRBD1 is the table's D call, not checked against the DNA. TRBV21-1 constitutes a pseudogene. There are 15 residues in the CDR3. This CDR3 reads CASSKERGRCNEQFF. DNA for the CDR3: TGTGCCAGCAGCAAAGAGAGGGGGCGATGCAATGAGCAGTTCTTC.

This clonotype occurred many times. V gene TRBV5-5 combines with J gene TRBJ2-1; D is unclear. V shed 0 bases and J shed 6 bases, with 10 bases lying between them. CDR1 is SGHKS and CDR2 is YYEKEE in the germline V gene (reference sequence). This CDR3 contains 14 residues. In DNA form, the CDR3 reads TGTGCCAGCAGCTTGGATAGCCACTCCAATGAGCAGTTCTTC. Protein: CASSLDSHSNEQFF. The full variable domain, in which reference TRBV5-5 and TRBJ2-1 provide the parts outside the CDR3, is DAGVTQSPTHLIKTRGQQVTLRCSPISGHKSVSWYQQVLGQGPQFIFQYYEKEERGRGNFPDRFSARQFPNYSSELNVNALLLGDSALYLCASSLDSHSNEQFFGPGTRLTVL.

The table lists this clonotype with many counts. The rearrangement uses TRBV7-9 and TRBJ2-1; TRBD1 matches at 11 bases. The CDR3 consists of 16 residues. The germline V gene has CDR1 SEHNR and CDR2 FQNEAQ (reference sequence). J gave up 9 bases and V 5 bases, and 12 bases lay outside the gene matches. The CDR3 region is CASSHIPGQGVSEQFF. DNA for the CDR3: TGTGCCAGCAGCCATATACCGGGACAGGGGGTCTCTGAGCAGTTCTTC.

This clonotype was detected many times. An end of the junction does not agree with germline; a read error may underlie this. CDR3 residues: CASSQGTAGALLF. As DNA, the CDR3 is TGTGCCAGCAGCCAAGGTACAGCGGGGGCTTTACTCTTC. The V and J genes are TRBV4-2 and TRBJ2-1, with TRBD2 matching over 8 bases. The CDR3 loop spans 13 amino acids. The germline V gene has CDR1 LGHNA and CDR2 YNFKEQ.

This clonotype was counted at least ten times. The gene calls are TRBV5-1 and TRBJ2-7, with 7 bases aligning to TRBD1. With 3 bases clipped from V and 5 bases from J, the junction kept 11 bases outside the gene matches. The CDR3 loop spans 15 amino acids. The V gene's germline CDR1 is SGHRS and CDR2 YFSETQ. CDR3 residues: CASSYEGANSNEQYF. CDR3 DNA: TGCGCCAGCAGCTATGAGGGGGCAAATTCCAACGAGCAGTACTTC.

This clonotype was observed at least ten times. The chain uses TRBV12-5 and TRBJ1-1; perhaps TRBD1 as D (5 bases). Germline lookup yields CDR1 LGHNT and CDR2 FRNRAP. The CDR3 totals 15 residues. Trimming stripped 0 bases from V and 5 bases from J, with 13 bases between. For the CDR3, the DNA is TGTGCTAGTGGTTTGGTAAGGGGCCGGGGGACTGAAGCTTTCTTT. Translated: CASGLVRGRGTEAFF. The complete variable domain, with remaining parts taken from reference TRBV12-5 and TRBJ1-1, reads DARVTQTPRHKVTEMGQEVTMRCQPILGHNTVFWYRQTMMQGLELLAYFRNRAPLDDSGMPKDRFSAEMPDATLATLKIQPSEPRDSAVYFCASGLVRGRGTEAFFGQGTRLTVV.

This clonotype showed up many times. V is TRBV7-9 and J is TRBJ1-2; a possible D gene is TRBD1 (5 bases). The germline V gene has CDR1 SEHNR and CDR2 FQNEAQ (reference sequence). CDR3 size: 13 residues. Trimming removed 5 bases from V and 7 bases from J, with 14 bases in between. Here the CDR3 reads CASSGGGGVGYTF. CDR3 DNA: TGTGCCAGCAGCGGGGGGGGTGGGGTTGGCTACACCTTC.

This clonotype appeared many times. The chain recombines TRBV24-1 with TRBJ2-3; D ambiguous. The CDR3 is 13 amino acids. Germline-derived CDR1 and CDR2 are KGHDR and SFDVKD. V gave up 9 bases and J gave up 0 bases, with 9 bases separating them. The CDR3 region is CATGEPSTDTQYF. In nucleotides, the CDR3 is TGTGCCACCGGAGAACCCAGCACAGATACGCAGTATTTT.

About this clonotype: A much larger clone differs from this one at a single base, so this may be a read error. J is TRBJ1-1 and V is TRBV6-6; D unclear. CDR3 length: 12 amino acids. CDR1 and CDR2 from the germline V gene are MNHNY and SVGAGI (reference sequence). CDR3 protein: CASSLQGTEAYF. Here the CDR3 DNA reads TGTGCCAGCAGTCTTCAAGGCACTGAAGCTTACTTT.

This clonotype has at least ten counts. For the CDR3, the DNA is TGCGCCAGCAGCTTAGAGGGTAGTAAAGAGACCCAGTACTTC. The encoded protein is CASSLEGSKETQYF. V and J are TRBV5-1 and TRBJ2-5; TRBD2 is a possible D gene (5 bases). Germline V CDR1 and CDR2: SGHRS, YFSETQ. Trimming cost V 2 bases and J 3 bases, with 11 bases left between them. The CDR3 sequence is 14 residues long. Supplemented by reference TRBV5-1 and TRBJ2-5, the full variable domain reads KAGVTQTPRYLIKTRGQQVTLSCSPISGHRSVSWYQQTPGQGLQFLFEYFSETQRNKGNFPGRFSGRQFSNSRSEMNVSTLELGDSALYLCASSLEGSKETQYFGPGTRLLVL.

As to this clonotype: This may be a read error, as it is one base from a much larger clone. The chain employs TRBV5-1 and TRBJ2-7; D uncertain. This CDR3 is built from 14 residues. Trimming cost V 0 bases and J 0 bases, with 7 bases left between them. CDR1 SGHRS and CDR2 YFSETQ come from the germline V gene. As DNA, the CDR3 is TGCGCCAGCAGCTTGGACAGTGACTCCTACGAGCAGTACTTC. It encodes CASSLDSDSYEQYF.